The following is a T cell receptor (beta chain) sequence with its context. Its antigen is as yet unknown. This entry belongs to a study of regulatory T cells in long-lasting Graves disease. Overall study results and limits: Comparison showed that persistent patients shared more public clonotypes (about 2,800) than new patients (around 1,000).

Specified time point: persistent/refractory GD, antithyroid drugs over 5 years with positive TRAb. PBMC RNA served as the TCR library source. An endocrinology department in Xi'an, China, recruited the patients. The germline CDR1 and CDR2 sequences are KGHSH and LQKENI. The CDR3 is made up of 16 amino acids. Trimming stripped 11 bases from V and 6 bases from J, with 25 bases between. iRepertoire HTBI primers and Arm-PCR of CDR3 regions built TCR beta libraries. MiXCR was run by TCRdb on the multiplex PCR reads, yielding one entry per CDR3 protein. The repertoire holds roughly 400,000 distinct CDR3 sequences, with 20% to 25% as singletons.

The receptor was isolated from a female donor with Graves disease. This material consisted of peripheral blood mononuclear cells (PBMCs), taken when the disease was refractory, from a patient treated with antithyroid drugs. This chain links TRBV18 with TRBJ2-2, with D perhaps given as TRBD1 or TRBD2 (5 bases each). Written as DNA, the CDR3 is TGTGCCGGCACCTTCGGGACGATCGGGCGCGCCGGGGAGCTGTTTTTT. It translates to CAGTFGTIGRAGELFF.